The rows below give T cell receptor beta chains drawn from one sample of a study of shared clonotypes between healthy human individuals. Sequencing was performed with immunoSEQ multiplex PCR; in TCRdb, only in-frame clones are kept and a portion is missing. The data hold some 740,000 clones, with over 90% observed a single time. Sequenced sample: naive CD8+ T cells sorted from blood. Receptors were obtained from a man aged 25-45 years in good health. Each CDR3 is given with its conserved first and last residue. A D gene is named only where the DNA matches it firmly. Where a row states a size, it is once, few, many or the class of an expanded clone; other rows omit it.

d_call	j_call	clone_size	v_call	cdr3_aa	cdr3_nt
NA	TRBJ2-1	NA	TRBV7-8	CASRPQLSDNEQFF	TGTGCCAGTAGACCCCAATTGTCAGACAATGAGCAGTTCTTC
NA	TRBJ1-1	NA	TRBV25-1	CASSDGHLNTEAFF	TGTGCCAGCAGTGACGGTCATTTGAACACTGAAGCTTTCTTT
TRBD2	TRBJ2-1	once	TRBV18	CVSSPYATGLAGLSSYNEQFF	TGTGTCAGCTCACCATACGCGACGGGACTAGCGGGACTGAGCTCCTACAATGAGCAGTTCTTC
TRBD2	TRBJ2-1	NA	TRBV30	CAWRTGLAVLNEQFF	TGTGCCTGGAGGACCGGACTAGCGGTTTTGAATGAGCAGTTCTTC
NA	TRBJ2-1	NA	TRBV9	CASSATGTYNEQFF	TGTGCCAGCAGCGCTACAGGAACCTACAATGAGCAGTTCTTC
TRBD1	TRBJ2-2	NA	TRBV2	CASRTGTNTGELFF	TGTGCCAGCAGGACAGGGACGAACACCGGGGAGCTGTTTTTT
NA	TRBJ2-1	NA	TRBV6-6	CASSYSREVFYNEQFF	TGTGCCAGCAGTTACTCTAGGGAGGTATTCTACAATGAGCAGTTCTTC
TRBD2	TRBJ2-1	NA	TRBV11-2	CASSLGRLAETYNEQFF	TGTGCCAGCAGCTTAGGGCGACTAGCGGAAACCTACAATGAGCAGTTCTTC
NA	TRBJ2-3	once	TRBV5-4	CASTPTGDGDTQYF	TGTGCCAGCACCCCGACAGGTGACGGGGATACGCAGTATTTT
NA	TRBJ2-7	NA	TRBV11-2	CASSPGTRGEQYF	TGTGCCAGCAGCCCCGGGACTCGCGGCGAGCAGTACTTC
NA	TRBJ2-7	NA	TRBV14	CASSQGRSGYYEQYF	TGTGCCAGCAGCCAAGGTAGGAGCGGATACTACGAGCAGTACTTC
TRBD2	TRBJ2-3	once	TRBV7-9	CASSATSWSTDTQYF	TGTGCCAGCAGCGCGACTAGCTGGAGCACAGATACGCAGTATTTT
NA	TRBJ1-5	NA	TRBV4-1	CASSQDPRNQPQHF	TGCGCCAGCAGCCAAGATCCCCGAAATCAGCCCCAGCATTTT
NA	TRBJ1-1	NA	TRBV9	CASSSTLGTEAFF	TGTGCCAGCAGCTCGACCCTGGGCACTGAAGCTTTCTTT
NA	TRBJ2-7	NA	TRBV2	CASSEGPGGYEQYF	TGTGCCAGCAGTGAAGGCCCAGGGGGGTACGAGCAGTACTTC
TRBD1	TRBJ2-5	once	TRBV5-1	CASSLEAGGSRYQETQYF	TGCGCCAGCAGCTTGGAGGCAGGGGGTTCACGGTACCAAGAGACCCAGTACTTC
TRBD1	TRBJ2-3	NA	TRBV29-1	CSVDRGTDITDTQYF	TGCAGCGTTGATAGGGGGACAGATATTACAGATACGCAGTATTTT
TRBD1	TRBJ1-1	NA	TRBV10-3	CATEQGAGTEAFF	TGTGCCACCGAACAGGGGGCAGGCACTGAAGCTTTCTTT
NA	TRBJ2-7	few	TRBV30	CAWSVEGWNEQYF	TGTGCCTGGAGTGTCGAGGGGTGGAACGAGCAGTACTTC
TRBD1	TRBJ2-2	NA	TRBV11-3	CASSWTGSNTGELFF	TGTGCCAGCAGTTGGACAGGTTCGAACACCGGGGAGCTGTTTTTT
NA	TRBJ2-5	once	TRBV6-1	CASSGAGWETQYF	TGTGCCAGCAGTGGGGCAGGGTGGGAGACCCAGTACTTC
NA	TRBJ2-1	NA	TRBV11-2	CASSLGYEPLSSYNEQFF	TGTGCCAGCAGCTTAGGGTACGAACCCCTGAGCTCCTACAATGAGCAGTTCTTC
TRBD2	TRBJ2-2	NA	TRBV30	CAWATKRESTGELFF	TGTGCCTGGGCGACCAAGCGGGAGTCAACCGGGGAGCTGTTTTTT
TRBD1	TRBJ2-5	NA	TRBV14	CASSTGVQETQYF	TGTGCCAGCAGCACAGGGGTCCAAGAGACCCAGTACTTC
NA	TRBJ2-7	NA	TRBV11-2	CASSLVGEDYYEQYF	TGTGCCAGCAGCTTAGTAGGGGAGGACTACTACGAGCAGTACTTC
TRBD2	TRBJ2-1	NA	TRBV4-1	CASSLRLAREQFF	TGCGCCAGCAGCCTCCGACTAGCGAGGGAGCAGTTCTTC
NA	TRBJ2-7	NA	TRBV5-5	CASSYSEYYEQYF	TGTGCCAGCAGCTATTCCGAATACTACGAGCAGTACTTC
NA	TRBJ2-2	NA	TRBV9	CASSVLAKANTGELFF	TGTGCCAGCAGCGTACTGGCGAAAGCGAACACCGGGGAGCTGTTTTTT
NA	TRBJ2-3	NA	TRBV27	CASRVLDGTDTQYF	TGTGCCAGCAGAGTGCTCGACGGCACAGATACGCAGTATTTT
NA	TRBJ1-5	NA	TRBV10-3	CAISESPSNQPQHF	TGTGCCATCAGTGAGTCGCCTAGCAATCAGCCCCAGCATTTT
NA	TRBJ2-7	NA	TRBV30	CAWSVRGAGASYEQYF	TGTGCCTGGAGTGTAAGGGGGGCGGGGGCCTCCTACGAGCAGTACTTC
NA	TRBJ2-5	NA	TRBV27	CASSTLDSLQETQYF	TGTGCCAGCAGTACCTTGGACAGCCTCCAAGAGACCCAGTACTTC
TRBD1	TRBJ1-1	NA	TRBV2	CASGDRAAAEAFF	TGTGCCAGCGGGGACAGGGCGGCCGCTGAAGCTTTCTTT
TRBD2	TRBJ2-1	NA	TRBV19	CASSIGLAGIYNEQFF	TGTGCCAGTAGTATCGGACTAGCGGGGATTTACAATGAGCAGTTCTTC
TRBD1	TRBJ2-7	NA	TRBV28	CASHRTGSSYEQYF	TGTGCCAGCCACAGGACAGGGAGCTCCTACGAGCAGTACTTC
NA	TRBJ2-7	NA	TRBV10-2	CASSDIREPYEQYF	TGCGCCAGCAGTGATATCAGGGAGCCCTACGAGCAGTACTTC
TRBD1	TRBJ1-3	NA	TRBV13	CASSPRTGGVSGNTIYF	TGTGCCAGCAGCCCTCGGACAGGGGGCGTCTCTGGAAACACCATATATTTT
TRBD1	TRBJ2-7	NA	TRBV11-2	CASSLDAFIPRTGSAEQYF	TGTGCCAGCAGCTTAGATGCCTTTATCCCCAGGACAGGGTCCGCCGAGCAGTACTTC
NA	TRBJ2-1	NA	TRBV27	CASSPTDSYNEQFF	TGTGCCAGCAGTCCCACCGACTCATACAATGAGCAGTTCTTC
NA	TRBJ2-1	NA	TRBV19	CASSIYERVHEQFF	TGTGCCAGTAGTATATATGAAAGGGTCCATGAGCAGTTCTTC
TRBD2	TRBJ2-1	NA	TRBV7-9	CASSLTRAERERYNEQFF	TGTGCCAGCAGCTTAACTCGCGCCGAGCGGGAGAGGTACAATGAGCAGTTCTTC
TRBD1	TRBJ1-2	NA	TRBV6-6	CASSKDRLTGYTF	TGTGCCAGCTCTAAGGACAGGTTAACCGGCTACACCTTC
TRBD1	TRBJ1-1	NA	TRBV2	CAWARGRTEAFF	TGTGCCTGGGCCAGGGGGCGCACTGAAGCTTTCTTT
TRBD1	TRBJ1-2	NA	TRBV10-3	CAISEATGRGGYTF	TGTGCCATCAGTGAAGCGACAGGGAGAGGTGGCTACACCTTC
NA	TRBJ2-7	NA	TRBV11-2	CASSLEGGTEEQYF	TGTGCCAGCAGCTTAGAAGGCGGGACGGAAGAGCAGTACTTC
NA	TRBJ2-1	NA	TRBV27	CASSHKGWNNEQFF	TGTGCCAGCAGCCACAAGGGGTGGAACAATGAGCAGTTCTTC
NA	TRBJ2-4	NA	TRBV7-2	CASSSNKNIQYF	TGTGCCAGCAGCTCCAATAAAAACATTCAGTACTTC